Listed below are T cell receptor beta chains from one sample, sequenced in a study of CD8+CD57+ T cells in acquired aplastic anemia. From the reads, TCRdb called clonotypes with MiXCR, one entry per CDR3 protein. The profile covers 200,000 or so distinct CDR3 sequences, with 64% appearing a single time and just over 45% taken by the ten largest. Sequenced input: sorted CD4+, CD8+, or CD8+CD57+ T cells (not recorded which) from PBMCs. Receptor source: a human donor with severe aplastic anemia or a healthy control (not recorded which). Each CDR3 is given with its conserved first and last residue. D genes are given only for firm matches. The size field is filled for only some rows; it gives once, few, many or a size class.

clone size | J gene | CDR3 length | D gene | V gene | CDR3 protein | CDR3 DNA
NA | TRBJ1-1 | 15 | TRBD1 | TRBV7-2 | CASRSGTGGYTEAFF | TGTGCCAGCAGATCCGGGACAGGGGGCTACACTGAAGCTTTCTTT
NA | TRBJ2-3 | 14 | NA | TRBV20-1 | CSASALTRTDTQYF | TGCAGTGCTAGCGCGCTCACAAGGACGGATACGCAGTATTTT
NA | TRBJ2-6 | 11 | NA | TRBV7-8 | CASSGSYVLTF | TGTGCCAGCAGCGGGTCCTACGTCCTGACTTTC
NA | TRBJ2-5 | 15 | NA | TRBV7-6 | CASSLAGGLQETQYF | TGTGCCAGCAGCTTAGCGGGGGGACTCCAAGAGACCCAGTACTTC
many | TRBJ1-2 | 15 | NA | TRBV5-8 | CASSPRGGTGNGYTF | TGTGCCAGCAGCCCCCGCGGGGGGACGGGGAATGGCTACACCTTC
NA | TRBJ1-1 | 13 | NA | TRBV20-1 | CSARDTGLTEAFF | TGCAGTGCTAGAGATACGGGGCTGACTGAAGCTTTCTTT
NA | TRBJ2-7 | 16 | TRBD1 | TRBV19 | CASIGYLTGGWDEQYF | TGTGCCAGTATAGGATACCTGACAGGGGGATGGGACGAGCAGTACTTC
many | TRBJ1-1 | 13 | NA | TRBV11-2 | CASSPEGLAEAFF | TGTGCCAGCAGCCCGGAAGGGCTAGCTGAAGCTTTCTTT
NA | TRBJ2-1 | 15 | TRBD2 | TRBV29-1 | CAWTGGAITYNEQFF | TGTGCCTGGACCGGGGGGGCCATCACCTACAATGAGCAGTTCTTC
NA | TRBJ2-7 | 18 | TRBD2 | TRBV20-1 | CSASRRGTSGLTSYEQYF | TGCAGTGCTTCTCGTCGCGGGACTAGCGGGCTCACTTCCTACGAGCAGTACTTC
NA | TRBJ1-5 | 16 | NA | TRBV19 | CASSMVRVTSNQPQHF | TGTGCCAGTAGTATGGTTCGGGTAACGAGCAATCAGCCCCAGCATTTT
once | TRBJ1-2 | 13 | NA | TRBV12-3/TRBV12-4 | CASSLVADLTYTF | TGTGCCAGCAGTTTAGTGGCGGACCTTACTTACACCTTC
NA | TRBJ2-1 | 14 | TRBD2 | TRBV7-6 | CASSSTSGGNEQLF | TGTGCCAGCAGCTCGACAAGCGGGGGAAATGAGCAGCTCTTC
NA | TRBJ2-7 | 12 | NA | TRBV29-1 | CSVGDNSYEQYF | TGCAGCGTTGGGGACAATTCCTACGAGCAGTACTTC
many | TRBJ1-2 | 12 | TRBD1 | TRBV5-4 | CASRDRGSGYTF | TGTGCCAGCAGGGACAGGGGCAGCGGCTACACCTTC
many | TRBJ2-1 | 16 | TRBD2 | TRBV7-3 | CASSLIASGGINEQFF | TGTGCCAGCAGCTTAATAGCTAGCGGGGGAATCAATGAGCAGTTCTTC